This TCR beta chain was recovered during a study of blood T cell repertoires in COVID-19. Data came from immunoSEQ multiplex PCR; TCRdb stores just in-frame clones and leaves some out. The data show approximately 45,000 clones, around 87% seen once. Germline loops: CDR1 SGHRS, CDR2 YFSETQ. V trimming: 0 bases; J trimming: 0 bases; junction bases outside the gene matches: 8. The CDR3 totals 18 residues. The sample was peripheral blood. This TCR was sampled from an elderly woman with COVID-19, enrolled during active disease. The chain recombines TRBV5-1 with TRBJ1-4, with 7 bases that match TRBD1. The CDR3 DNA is TGCGCCAGCAGCTTGGTGGCAGGGGGGACTGCAACTAATGAAAAACTGTTTTTT. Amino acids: CASSLVAGGTATNEKLFF.